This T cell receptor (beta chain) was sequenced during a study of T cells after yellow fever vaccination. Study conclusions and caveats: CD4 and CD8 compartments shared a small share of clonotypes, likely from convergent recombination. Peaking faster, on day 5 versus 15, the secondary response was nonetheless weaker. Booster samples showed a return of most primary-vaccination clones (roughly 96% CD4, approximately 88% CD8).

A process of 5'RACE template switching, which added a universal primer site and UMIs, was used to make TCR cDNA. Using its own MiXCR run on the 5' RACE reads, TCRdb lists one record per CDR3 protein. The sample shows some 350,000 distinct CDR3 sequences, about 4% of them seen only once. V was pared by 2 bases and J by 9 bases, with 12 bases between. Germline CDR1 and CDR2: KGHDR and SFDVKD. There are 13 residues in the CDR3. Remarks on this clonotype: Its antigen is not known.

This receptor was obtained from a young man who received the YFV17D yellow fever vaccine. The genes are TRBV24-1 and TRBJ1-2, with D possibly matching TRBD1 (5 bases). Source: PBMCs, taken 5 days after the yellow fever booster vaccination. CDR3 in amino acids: CATSDYQGVSYTF. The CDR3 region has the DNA TGTGCCACCAGTGATTATCAGGGAGTGAGCTACACCTTC.